This TCR beta chain was documented in a study of T-cell memory formation after mild COVID-19. Study at large: Clusters were largely donor specific. Study conclusions and caveats: Day 37-peaking second-wave clones had unconfirmed SARS-CoV-2 specificity. Pre-infection memory harbored some responding clones, suggesting cross-reactive memory joined. Clones contracting over day 15 to 85 were CD4/CD8 balanced, with later expanders leaning CD4+.

Via MiXCR, TCRdb re-called the 5' RACE reads, giving one row per CDR3 protein. This repertoire shows around 300,000 distinct CDR3 sequences, roughly an eighth found once; its top ten account for 21%. The V gene's germline CDR1 is SGHRS and CDR2 YFSETQ. The CDR3 sequence is 15 residues long. Trimming cost V 7 bases and J 4 bases, with 18 bases left between them. Note on this clonotype: Its antigen is currently unknown.

Sequenced: PBMCs or a T cell subset sorted from them (not recorded which). This TCR was recovered from a man younger than 35 who had mild COVID-19 (a few samples of this study predate the infection). Cell type and time point are not known. The rearrangement uses TRBV5-1 and TRBJ1-3; no definite D call. CDR3 coding DNA: TGCGCCAGCGCGTCCACTCCGACGGGGGGAAACACCATATATTTT. It yields the protein CASASTPTGGNTIYF.